This passage covers 16 T cell receptor beta chains from one sample sequenced in a study of spatial heterogeneity in lung cancer. Each CDR3 protein gets one entry after TCRdb re-called the 5' RACE reads with MiXCR. The sample has tens of thousands of distinct CDR3 sequences, about 12% seen once. Stated time point: sample taken at primary tumor resection. The sequencing here drew on PBMCs, taken at surgery. These receptors were collected from a male donor with early-stage non-small cell lung cancer.

V gene TRBV15 combines with J gene TRBJ2-5; TRBD1 aligns across 7 bases. The CDR3 has 14 residues. The germline CDR1 and CDR2 sequences are LNHNV and YYDKDF (reference sequence). V was pared by 4 bases and J by 1 base, with 3 bases of the junction left unmatched. The CDR3 region is CATSKDRTQETQYF. The CDR3 DNA is TGTGCCACCAGCAAGGACAGGACCCAAGAGACCCAGTACTTC. Full variable domain (remainder filled in from reference TRBV15 and TRBJ2-5): DAMVIQNPRYQVTQFGKPVTLSCSQTLNHNVMYWYQQKSSQAPKLLFHYYDKDFNNEADTPDNFQSRRPNTSFCFLDIRSPGLGDTAMYLCATSKDRTQETQYFGPGTRLLVL.

This clonotype was counted a few times. This chain connects TRBV7-8 to TRBJ2-7, with 7 bases fitting TRBD1. The CDR3 totals 15 residues. Trimming took 5 bases from V and 3 from J; bases not matched to a gene: 10. Germline lookup yields CDR1 SGHVS and CDR2 FQNEAQ. This CDR3 reads CASSPTTGLIYEQYF. CDR3 nucleotide sequence: TGTGCCAGCAGCCCCACGACAGGGTTGATCTACGAGCAGTACTTC.

The J gene is TRBJ2-2, the V gene TRBV12-3 or TRBV12-4; D is undetermined. V was pared by 3 bases and J by 0 bases, with 11 bases between. This CDR3 contains 16 residues. CDR3 DNA: TGTGCCAGCAGTTTTGCACTTTCCTCGAACACCGGGGAGCTGTTTTTT. Translation: CASSFALSSNTGELFF.

The rearrangement joins TRBV7-2 to TRBJ2-3; D is possibly TRBD2 (5 bases). CDR3 length equals 15 residues. The V gene lost 4 bases and the J gene lost 0 bases, with 11 bases spanning the gap. From germline, CDR1 is SGHTA and CDR2 FQGNSA. For the CDR3, the DNA is TGTGCCAGCAGCTCTGGACTGGGTAGCACAGATACGCAGTATTTT. Encoded protein: CASSSGLGSTDTQYF. The variable domain in full, with the rest retrieved from reference TRBV7-2 and TRBJ2-3, is GAGVSQSPSNKVTEKGKDVELRCDPISGHTALYWYRQSLGQGLEFLIYFQGNSAPDKSGLPSDRFSAERTGGSVSTLTIQRTQQEDSAVYLCASSSGLGSTDTQYFGPGTRLTVL.

Turning to this clonotype: A junction end diverges from the germline sequence, so it may reflect a read error. DNA of the CDR3: TGTGCCAGCACCCTACAGGGTCGGGGGGCCTACGGGCAGTACTTC. Its translation: CASTLQGRGAYGQYF. The chain is built from TRBV27 and TRBJ2-7; tentative D call: TRBD2 (7 bases). CDR3 length: 15 amino acids. From germline, CDR1 is MNHEY and CDR2 SMNVEV (reference sequence).

This clonotype has at least ten counts. This rearrangement joins TRBV12-3 or TRBV12-4 to TRBJ2-7; 7 bases are shared with TRBD1. The V segment lost 5 bases and the J segment 3 bases; nucleotides outside the gene matches: 7. The CDR3 contains 14 residues. The CDR3 sequence: CASSPRDSNYEQYF. CDR3 coding DNA: TGTGCCAGCAGTCCCCGGGACAGCAACTACGAGCAGTACTTC.

The V call is TRBV19, the J call TRBJ2-1; 15 bases are shared with TRBD2. The CDR3 sequence is 17 residues long. CDR1 and CDR2 from the germline V gene are LNHDA and SQIVND (reference sequence). J gave up 7 bases and V 3 bases, and 7 bases lay outside the gene matches. In nucleotides, the CDR3 is TGTGCCAGTAGTATGGGCCCCGGGACTAGCGGGAGGAATGAGCAGTTCTTC. This gives the protein CASSMGPGTSGRNEQFF.

In its sample, this clonotype was seen a few times. The V and J genes are TRBV6-2 or TRBV6-3 and TRBJ2-7, with D unclear. CDR1 and CDR2 (germline): MNHEY, SVGEGT. The CDR3 spans 14 residues. V lost 4 bases to trimming and J lost 5 bases, with 15 bases between them. The CDR3 bases are TGTGCCAGCAGTTGGTTAGGGTCAGCCGACGAGCAGTACTTC. Translation: CASSWLGSADEQYF.

This sequence joins TRBV28 and TRBJ1-2; D is possibly TRBD1 (6 bases). CDR1 and CDR2 from the germline V gene are MDHEN and SYDVKM. With 6 bases removed from V and 3 bases from J, the gap between germline ends came to 14 bases. The CDR3 length is 14 residues. CDR3 DNA: TGTGCCAGCAGCACAGGGAGTGGACACTATGGCTACACCTTC. Protein sequence: CASSTGSGHYGYTF.

The V and J genes are TRBV28 and TRBJ2-7; D might be TRBD1 (6 bases). Per the germline V gene, CDR1 is MDHEN and CDR2 is SYDVKM. With 5 bases removed from V and 2 bases from J, the gap between germline ends came to 19 bases. This CDR3 spans 16 amino acids. In nucleotides, the CDR3 is TGTGCCAGCAGTGCCCTACGGACAGAACATCCCTACGAGCAGTACTTC. Amino acid sequence: CASSALRTEHPYEQYF.

This clonotype was recorded many times. The chain employs TRBV6-2 or TRBV6-3 and TRBJ2-2; no clear D gene. The germline CDR1 and CDR2 sequences are MNHEY and SVGEGT. This CDR3 spans 13 amino acids. The ends were cut back, 5 bases at V and 2 bases at J, with 6 bases in the middle. CDR3 in DNA: TGTGCCAGCAGTACTCCCAACACCGGGGAGCTGTTTTTT. Translated: CASSTPNTGELFF.

This clonotype was counted only a few times. The chain uses TRBV29-1 and TRBJ1-1; D unresolved. This CDR3 is built from 12 residues. Trimming left V 4 bases short and J 2 bases short, with 8 bases between. The V gene's germline CDR1 is SQVTM and CDR2 ANQGSEA. CDR3 protein: CSVAHQNTEAFF. In nucleotides, the CDR3 is TGCAGCGTTGCACATCAAAACACTGAAGCTTTCTTT.

The chain has TRBV7-8 and TRBJ2-7; possibly TRBD1 for D (7 bases). There are 14 residues in the CDR3. V lost 5 bases, J lost 4 bases, and 15 bases lay in between. Germline assignment: CDR1 SGHVS and CDR2 FQNEAQ. The CDR3 DNA sequence: TGTGCCAGCAGCCCCAGAGCAGGGGGGTACGAGCAGTACTTC. This gives the protein CASSPRAGGYEQYF.

The chain combines TRBV28 with TRBJ2-1; 8 bases map to TRBD1. The V gene end was trimmed by 6 bases and the J gene end by 0 bases; junction bases not matched to a gene: 1. Germline V CDR1 and CDR2: MDHEN, SYDVKM. This CDR3 has 14 residues. The CDR3 coding sequence is TGTGCCAGCAGACAGGGGGGCTCCTACAATGAGCAGTTCTTC. Encoded protein: CASRQGGSYNEQFF. The full variable domain, its missing parts supplied by reference TRBV28 and TRBJ2-1, is DVKVTQSSRYLVKRTGEKVFLECVQDMDHENMFWYRQDPGLGLRLIYFSYDVKMKEKGDIPEGYSVSREKKERFSLILESASTNQTSMYLCASRQGGSYNEQFFGPGTRLTVL.

The V and J genes are TRBV12-3 or TRBV12-4 and TRBJ1-3; D gene uncertain. The CDR3 is made up of 14 amino acids. V was trimmed by 6 bases and J by 0 bases, leaving 9 bases between them. The CDR3 nucleotides are TGTGCCAGCAGGGAGACCGTCTCTGGAAACACCATATATTTT. As protein: CASRETVSGNTIYF.

The chain joins TRBV7-2 to TRBJ2-1, with D uncertain. This CDR3 contains 15 residues. CDR1 and CDR2 from the germline V gene are SGHTA and FQGNSA. The germline V and J ends were trimmed by 5 bases and 2 bases, with 13 bases remaining between them. Written as DNA, the CDR3 is TGTGCCAGCAGCAGTTACAACCCAACCTACAATGAGCAGTTCTTC. Translated, it gives CASSSYNPTYNEQFF.